One and the same sample provided the 6 T cell receptor beta chains below, sequenced in a study of blood T cell repertoires in COVID-19. Assay: immunoSEQ multiplex PCR; the TCRdb copy retains only in-frame clones and omits some. The data show 100,000 or so clones, 81% seen once. The sample taken for sequencing was peripheral blood. The receptors originated from a human donor in a cohort sampled during active COVID-19.

The rearrangement joins TRBV7-9 to TRBJ2-3; TRBD2 matches at 8 bases. The CDR3 contains 15 residues. Germline-derived CDR1 and CDR2 are SEHNR and FQNEAQ (reference sequence). V trimming: 7 bases; J trimming: 4 bases; junction bases outside the gene matches: 10. CDR3 region: CASTPPGRGADTQYF. The CDR3, as DNA: TGTGCCAGCACCCCCCCCGGGAGGGGAGCAGATACGCAGTATTTT.

V and J are TRBV7-9 and TRBJ2-2; the match to TRBD2 covers 13 bases. The CDR3 is made up of 17 amino acids. CDR1 and CDR2 from the germline V gene are SEHNR and FQNEAQ (reference sequence). V shed 4 bases, J shed 2 bases, and the junction held 4 bases outside the gene matches. The chain's CDR3 is CASSWGLAGYNTGELFF. The CDR3 DNA sequence: TGTGCCAGCAGCTGGGGACTAGCGGGGTATAACACCGGGGAGCTGTTTTTT.

There are a few counts of this clone. CDR3 bases: TGCGCCAGCAGCTTAGGGGACAGGGCCGCTCAGGAGCAGTTCTTC. It translates to CASSLGDRAAQEQFF. The rearrangement links TRBV5-1 to TRBJ2-1, with 9 bases lining up with TRBD1. The CDR3 consists of 15 residues. Germline V gene sequence: CDR1 SGHRS, CDR2 YFSETQ. Unmatched junction bases numbered 10, after V lost 2 bases and J lost 10 bases.

The chain recombines TRBV7-3 with TRBJ2-3; TRBD1 aligns across 8 bases. Germline assignment: CDR1 SGHTA and CDR2 FQGTGA. This CDR3 is 15 amino acids long. V was pared by 0 bases and J by 4 bases, with 3 bases of the junction left unmatched. The CDR3 here is CASSLTQTGADTQYF. The CDR3 region has the DNA TGTGCCAGCAGCTTAACACAGACAGGGGCAGATACGCAGTATTTT.

This clone was seen only once. The gene calls are TRBV18 and TRBJ2-3; TRBD1 aligns across 7 bases. This CDR3 contains 15 residues. V was clipped by 1 base and J by 3 bases; unmatched bases: 4. Germline assignment: CDR1 KGHSH and CDR2 LQKENI. CDR3 nucleotides: TGTGCCAGCTCACCACAGGGACAGTTGACAGATACGCAGTATTTT. Translated: CASSPQGQLTDTQYF.

Points on this clone: Distinct nucleotide sequences in the sample also encode this CDR3. This chain connects TRBV3-1 (or the pseudogene TRBV3-2) to TRBJ1-1; D is possibly TRBD1 (5 bases). CDR1 is LGHDT, CDR2 YNNKEL, per germline (reference sequence). The CDR3 runs to 13 residues. Trimming took 4 bases from V and 5 from J, leaving 11 bases between them. The CDR3 nucleotides are TGTGCCAGCAGCCCGGGGGGTTGGACTGAAGCTTTCTTT. It is translated as CASSPGGWTEAFF.